This T cell receptor (beta chain) was identified during a study of T cell responses to AZD1222 COVID-19 vaccine. The study's findings and limits: Seropositive AZD1222 recipients at baseline numbered only six or seven.

CDR1 is SGHRS and CDR2 is YFSETQ in the germline V gene. Trimming removed 4 bases from V and 3 bases from J, with 7 bases in between. This CDR3 is built from 13 residues. The method was immunoSEQ multiplex PCR; TCRdb's version includes in-frame clones alone and lacks a portion of them. The table shows 150,000 to 200,000 clones, with under 95% occurring only once. As to this clone: Its antigen is not known.

The chain employs TRBV5-1 and TRBJ1-4, with TRBD1 as a possible D gene (5 bases). The starting material was peripheral blood, obtained 28 days after the second AZD1222 dose. The clonotype comes from an adult who received the AZD1222 COVID-19 vaccine. CDR3 sequence: CASSPGPNEKLFF. In DNA form, the CDR3 reads TGCGCCAGCAGCCCGGGGCCTAATGAAAAACTGTTTTTT.